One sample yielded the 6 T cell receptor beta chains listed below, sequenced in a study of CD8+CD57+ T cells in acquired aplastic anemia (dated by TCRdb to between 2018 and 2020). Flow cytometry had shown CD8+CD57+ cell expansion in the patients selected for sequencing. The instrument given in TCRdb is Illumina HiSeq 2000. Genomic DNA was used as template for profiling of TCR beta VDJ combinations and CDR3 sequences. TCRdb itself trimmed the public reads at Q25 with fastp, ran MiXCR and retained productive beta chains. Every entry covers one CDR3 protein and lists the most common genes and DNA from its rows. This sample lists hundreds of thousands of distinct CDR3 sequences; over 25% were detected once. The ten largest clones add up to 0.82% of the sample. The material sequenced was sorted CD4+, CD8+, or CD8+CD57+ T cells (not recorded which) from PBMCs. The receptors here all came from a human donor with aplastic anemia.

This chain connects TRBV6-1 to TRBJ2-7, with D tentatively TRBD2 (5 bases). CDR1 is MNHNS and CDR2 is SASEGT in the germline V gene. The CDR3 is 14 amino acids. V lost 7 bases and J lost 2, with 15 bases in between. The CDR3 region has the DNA TGTGCCAGCAACCCGCGAGGGCTGCCCTACGAGCAGTACTTC. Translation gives CASNPRGLPYEQYF.

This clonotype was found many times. In nucleotides, the CDR3 is TGTGCCAGCAGCGAGTTCAGGGGGGACTCTGGAAACACCATATATTTT. Translating gives CASSEFRGDSGNTIYF. The gene calls are TRBV9 and TRBJ1-3, with 7 bases that match TRBD1. This CDR3 comprises 16 residues. J lost 0 bases, V lost 3 bases, and 6 bases had no gene match. Germline CDR1 SGDLS, CDR2 YYNGEE.

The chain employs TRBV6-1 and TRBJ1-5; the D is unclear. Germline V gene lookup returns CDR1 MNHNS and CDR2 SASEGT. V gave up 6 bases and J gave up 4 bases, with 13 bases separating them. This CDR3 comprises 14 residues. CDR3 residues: CASRKYPGNQPQHF. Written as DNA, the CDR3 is TGTGCCAGCAGAAAATACCCGGGTAATCAGCCCCAGCATTTT.

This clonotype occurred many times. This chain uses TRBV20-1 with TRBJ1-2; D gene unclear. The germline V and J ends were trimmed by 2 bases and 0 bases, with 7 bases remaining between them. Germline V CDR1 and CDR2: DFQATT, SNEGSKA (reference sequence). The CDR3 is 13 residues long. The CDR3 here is CSARKLTNYGYTF. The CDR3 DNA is TGCAGTGCTAGAAAGTTAACTAACTATGGCTACACCTTC.

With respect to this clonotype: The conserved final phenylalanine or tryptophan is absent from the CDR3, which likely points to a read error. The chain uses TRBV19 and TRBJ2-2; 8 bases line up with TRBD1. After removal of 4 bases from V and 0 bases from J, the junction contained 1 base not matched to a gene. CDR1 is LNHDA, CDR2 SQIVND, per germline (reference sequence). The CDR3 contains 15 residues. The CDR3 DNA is TGTGCCAGTAGTAGGGGACAGGCGAACACCGGGGAGCTGTTTTTG. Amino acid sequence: CASSRGQANTGELFL.

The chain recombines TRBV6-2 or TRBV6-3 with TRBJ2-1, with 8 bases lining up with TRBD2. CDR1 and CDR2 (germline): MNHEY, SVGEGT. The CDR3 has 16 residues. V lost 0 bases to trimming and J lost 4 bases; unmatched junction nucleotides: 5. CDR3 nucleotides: TGTGCCAGCAGTTACTCTCTAGCGGGCGGATACAATGAGCAGTTCTTC. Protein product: CASSYSLAGGYNEQFF.